Listed below are T cell receptor beta chains from one sample, sequenced in a study of kidney transplant recipient with SARS-CoV-2 infection. TCRdb redid the calling of the reads with MiXCR, one entry per CDR3 protein. The table lists fewer than 250,000 distinct CDR3 sequences, 29% of them singletons, with less than 8.5% in the top ten. This material consisted of a blood sample, taken at baseline and on roughly day 110 from a kidney transplant recipient. All receptors come from a male patient in his thirties who had COVID-19 and was a kidney transplant recipient. The T cells may come from the graft donor. Both conserved end residues are part of each CDR3. D genes are given only for firm matches. Size is stated as once, few, many or a size class.

>TRBD1|TRBJ2-2|TRBV7-8|17|many
CASSLEWTGGDTGELFF
TGTGCCAGCAGCTTAGAATGGACAGGGGGAGACACCGGGGAGCTGTTTTTT
>-|TRBJ1-1|TRBV7-9|13|many
CASSWGQMTEAFF
TGTGCCAGCAGCTGGGGACAAATGACTGAAGCTTTCTTT
>-|TRBJ2-3|TRBV9|14|few
CASSPGSWADTQYF
TGTGCCAGCAGCCCAGGGTCATGGGCGGATACGCAGTATTTT
>-|TRBJ2-5|TRBV3-1|17|many
CASSGMDPISFSETQYF
TGTGCCAGCAGCGGAATGGATCCCATTTCTTTCTCTGAGACCCAGTACTTC
>TRBD1|TRBJ2-2|TRBV11-2|17|many
CASSAYLRGSHTGELFF
TGTGCCAGCAGCGCGTACCTCAGGGGGTCGCACACCGGGGAGCTGTTTTTT
>-|TRBJ2-7|TRBV21-1|15|many
CASSKARGEDYEQYF
TGTGCCAGCAGCAAAGCGAGGGGGGAAGACTACGAGCAGTACTTC
>-|TRBJ1-3|TRBV28|10|many
CASGQNTIYF
TGTGCCAGCGGTCAAAACACCATATATTTT
>-|TRBJ1-2|TRBV5-1|14|many
CASSEMDGNYGYTF
TGCGCCAGCAGCGAAATGGACGGGAACTATGGCTACACCTTC
>TRBD1|TRBJ1-6|TRBV6-5|15|many
CASSLRDSYNSPLHF
TGTGCCAGCAGTCTCCGGGACAGCTATAATTCACCCCTCCACTTT
>-|TRBJ2-1|TRBV11-3|14|few
CASSSLVASNEQFF
TGTGCCAGCAGCTCCCTGGTGGCATCCAATGAGCAGTTCTTC